A single TCR beta chain is shown here with its context. Its antigen is currently unknown. The data belong to a study of T cell responses to AZD1222 COVID-19 vaccine. Whole-study findings and limits: Clonal diversity was possibly underestimated; the donors were predominantly white British and more often female.

CDR1 and CDR2 (germline): LNHDA, SQIVND (reference sequence). CDR3 length equals 16 residues. The V segment lost 5 bases and the J segment 6 bases; nucleotides outside the gene matches: 12. Repertoires were generated with immunoSEQ multiplex PCR, while TCRdb's copy carries only in-frame clones and drops some. This sample has some 86,000 clones; about 84% occur once, and the top ten carry less than 25%. Specimen: peripheral blood, collected on day 0 of AZD1222 vaccination. This sequence originates from an adult in good health. The chain combines TRBV19 with TRBJ2-2; 7 positions agree with TRBD2. The CDR3 region has the DNA TGTGCCAGTAGTCGGACGGCGGGAGAGTGGGCCGGGGAGCTGTTTTTT. It translates to CASSRTAGEWAGELFF.